This TCR beta chain is from a study of blood T cell repertoires in COVID-19. Study-level background: The cDNA or gDNA used as material had been derived from T cells, B-cell-depleted T cells, or PBMCs.

Individuals aged 18 to 89 years were recruited from approximately 22 US areas. Cohorts were based on clinical histories the participants reported. CDR3 size: 15 residues. V was cut by 6 bases and J by 0 bases, with 11 bases left in between. Germline CDR1 MNHEY, CDR2 SVGAGI. The assay was immunoSEQ multiplex PCR, and TCRdb's table has in-frame clones only and misses some. The sample lists fewer than 400,000 clones, around nine tenths occurring once. The chain recombines TRBV6-5 with TRBJ1-4; tentatively, D is TRBD1 (5 bases). The sequenced sample consisted of PBMCs or T cells enriched from blood (not recorded which). The sequence derives from a woman between 50 and 59 years old who had recovered from COVID-19. CDR3 DNA sequence: TGTGCCAGCAGAAGATCGACAGCAACTAATGAAAAACTGTTTTTT. Its protein product is CASRRSTATNEKLFF.